This TCR beta chain was recorded in a study of T cell responses to AZD1222 COVID-19 vaccine. CDR1 is PRHDT, CDR2 FYEKMQ, per germline (reference sequence). The CDR3 is 12 amino acids. Trimming shortened V by 0 bases and J by 5 bases, and 4 bases separated the two germline ends. On this clone: Its antigen is as yet unknown.

Libraries were prepared by immunoSEQ multiplex PCR; TCRdb keeps only in-frame clonotypes and omits some of them. The table has around 99,000 clones, approximately 91% seen once; the top ten hold roughly 7%. General study findings and limits: Repertoires were obtained only post-peak T cell response. There were mostly white British donors and more females than males, and clonal diversity was possibly underestimated. AZD1222 recipients seropositive at baseline numbered only 5 or 6.

V gene TRBV13 combines with J gene TRBJ1-2, with no clear D. The origin of this receptor is an adult in good health. The specimen was peripheral blood, collected on day 0 of AZD1222 vaccination. CDR3 loop: CASSLGHYGYTF. The CDR3 bases are TGTGCCAGCAGCTTAGGGCATTATGGCTACACCTTC.